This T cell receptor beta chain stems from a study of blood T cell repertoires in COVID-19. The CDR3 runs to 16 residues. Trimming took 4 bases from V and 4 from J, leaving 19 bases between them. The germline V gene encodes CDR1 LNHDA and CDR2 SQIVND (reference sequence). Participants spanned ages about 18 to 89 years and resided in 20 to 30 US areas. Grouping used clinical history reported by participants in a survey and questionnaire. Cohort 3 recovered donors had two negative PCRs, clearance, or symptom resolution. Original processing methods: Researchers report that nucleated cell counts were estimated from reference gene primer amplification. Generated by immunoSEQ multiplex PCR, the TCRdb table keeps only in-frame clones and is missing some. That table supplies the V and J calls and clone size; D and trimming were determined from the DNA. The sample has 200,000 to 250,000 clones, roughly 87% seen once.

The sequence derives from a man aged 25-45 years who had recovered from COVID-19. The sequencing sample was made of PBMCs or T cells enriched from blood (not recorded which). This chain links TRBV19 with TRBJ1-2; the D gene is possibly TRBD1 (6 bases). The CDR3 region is CASSNGQTGVPYGYTF. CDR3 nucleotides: TGTGCCAGTAGTAACGGCCAGACAGGCGTACCCTATGGCTACACCTTC.